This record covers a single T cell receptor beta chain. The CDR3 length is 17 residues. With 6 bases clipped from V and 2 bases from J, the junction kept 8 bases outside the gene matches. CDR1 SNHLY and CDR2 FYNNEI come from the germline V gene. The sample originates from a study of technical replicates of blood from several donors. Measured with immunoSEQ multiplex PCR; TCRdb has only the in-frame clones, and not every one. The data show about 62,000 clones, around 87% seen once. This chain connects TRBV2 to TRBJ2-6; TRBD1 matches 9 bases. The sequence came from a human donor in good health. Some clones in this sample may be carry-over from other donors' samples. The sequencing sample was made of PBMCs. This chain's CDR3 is CASSADRGPTGANVLTF. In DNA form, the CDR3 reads TGTGCCAGCAGCGCGGACAGGGGACCTACTGGGGCCAACGTCCTGACTTTC.